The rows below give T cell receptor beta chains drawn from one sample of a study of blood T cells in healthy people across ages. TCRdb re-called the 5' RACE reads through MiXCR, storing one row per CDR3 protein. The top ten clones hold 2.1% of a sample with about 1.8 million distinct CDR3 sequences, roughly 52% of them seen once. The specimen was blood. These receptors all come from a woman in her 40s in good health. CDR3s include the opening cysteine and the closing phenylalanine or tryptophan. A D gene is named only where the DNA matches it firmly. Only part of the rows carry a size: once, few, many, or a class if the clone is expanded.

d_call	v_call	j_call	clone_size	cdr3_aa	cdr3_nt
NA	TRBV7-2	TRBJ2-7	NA	CASSLSRGNSYEQYF	TGTGCCAGCAGCTTAAGTCGAGGCAACTCCTACGAGCAGTACTTC
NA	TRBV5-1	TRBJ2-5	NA	CASSIPDTATEPQETQYF	TGCGCCAGCAGCATCCCGGACACCGCCACAGAACCGCAAGAGACCCAGTACTTC
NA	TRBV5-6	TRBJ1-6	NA	CASSVDPNSPLHF	TGTGCCAGCAGCGTGGATCCGAATTCACCCCTCCACTTT
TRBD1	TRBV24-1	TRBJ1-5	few	CATRGNDRDNQPQHF	TGTGCCACCAGAGGGAACGACAGGGACAATCAGCCCCAGCATTTT
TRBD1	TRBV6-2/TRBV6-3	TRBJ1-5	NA	CASSATRDRDNQPQHF	TGTGCCAGCAGTGCCACCCGGGACAGGGACAATCAGCCCCAGCATTTT
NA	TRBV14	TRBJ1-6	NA	CASSQDARTPLHF	TGTGCCAGCAGCCAAGATGCGAGGACACCCCTCCACTTT
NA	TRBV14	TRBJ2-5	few	CASSHRDVVQETQYF	TGTGCCAGCAGCCATCGGGACGTCGTCCAAGAGACCCAGTACTTC
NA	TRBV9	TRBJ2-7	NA	CASSVGPGRKTYEQYF	TGTGCCAGCAGCGTAGGACCTGGGAGAAAGACCTACGAGCAGTACTTC
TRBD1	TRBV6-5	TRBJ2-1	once	CASSFNRGGPALDEQFF	TGTGCCAGCAGTTTTAACAGGGGTGGGCCTGCTCTCGATGAGCAGTTCTTC
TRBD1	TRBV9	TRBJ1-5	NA	CASSEGTGRNQPQHF	TGTGCCAGCAGCGAGGGGACAGGGAGGAACCAGCCCCAGCATTTT
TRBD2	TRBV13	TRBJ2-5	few	CASSSQLAGDQETQYF	TGTGCCAGCAGCTCACAACTAGCGGGGGATCAAGAGACCCAGTACTTC
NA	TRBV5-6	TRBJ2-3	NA	CASKSREFTDTQYF	TGTGCCAGCAAATCGAGGGAATTCACAGATACGCAGTATTTT
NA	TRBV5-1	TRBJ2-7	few	CASSFQGRGYEQYF	TGCGCCAGCAGCTTCCAGGGACGAGGTTACGAGCAGTACTTC
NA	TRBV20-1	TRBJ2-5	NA	CSAKVRGNQETQYF	TGCAGTGCTAAGGTCAGGGGCAATCAAGAGACCCAGTACTTC
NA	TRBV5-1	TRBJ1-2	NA	CDSSFFGPDPSLGYTF	TGCGACAGCAGCTTTTTTGGCCCCGACCCTTCGCTTGGCTACACCTTC
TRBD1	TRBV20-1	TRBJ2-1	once	CSAPGTGRSYNGQFF	TGCAGTGCTCCCGGGACAGGGCGATCCTACAATGGGCAGTTCTTC